This T cell receptor beta chain was sequenced for a study of blood T cell repertoires in COVID-19. The length of the CDR3 is 13 residues. The V end was cut by 5 bases, the J end by 2 bases, with 10 bases between. CDR1 is SGHDT, CDR2 YYEEEE, per germline. Data came from immunoSEQ multiplex PCR; TCRdb stores just in-frame clones and leaves some out. The sample holds hundreds of thousands of clones; about 84% are singletons and the top ten take 6.5% to 9%. In assigning cohorts, the study relied on participant-reported clinical history. The sequencing sample was made of PBMCs or T cells enriched from blood (not recorded which). This clonotype originated in a woman between 35 and 50 years old with acute COVID-19. The chain combines TRBV5-6 with TRBJ1-2; TRBD1 is a possible D gene (6 bases). CDR3 sequence (DNA): TGTGCCAGCAGACAAACAGGGAACTATGGCTACACCTTC. It yields the protein CASRQTGNYGYTF. The full variable domain, rest sourced from reference TRBV5-6 and TRBJ1-2, is DAGVTQSPTHLIKTRGQQVTLRCSPKSGHDTVSWYQQALGQGPQFIFQYYEEEERQRGNFPDRFSGHQFPNYSSELNVNALLLGDSALYLCASRQTGNYGYTFGSGTRLTVV.